This T cell receptor beta chain was recorded in a study of vaccination and CD4 T cells after COVID-19. Study summary: Overlapping spike pools from SARS-CoV-2 and HCoV-NL63, HCoV-OC43 and HCoV-229E served as culture stimuli. Cultures designated as controls were supplied with a CEFX pool, an HIV-1 Nef pool, or no peptide. Study-wide results and limits: The study found median SARS-CoV-2-reactive clonotypes rising from approximately 21 to 38, not significantly.

The germline CDR1 and CDR2 sequences are MGHRA and YSYEKL. The CDR3 has 15 residues. V gave up 4 bases and J gave up 10 bases; unmatched junction bases: 15. Researchers used the Oncomine TCR Beta short-read assay to sequence DNA from cultured CD4+ T cells. MiXCR was run by TCRdb on the PCR reads, yielding one entry per CDR3 protein. The sample lists 15,000 to 20,000 distinct CDR3 sequences; 40% were seen once. Worth noting for this clonotype: Its cognate antigen is unknown.

Noted treatment: roughly 10-day PBMC culture with coronavirus spike peptide pools or control peptides (ViraFEST assay). Half the growth medium was swapped for new IL-2 medium on days 3 and 7. The sequences come from CD4+ T cells from blood, cultured in vitro, collected after SARS-CoV-2 vaccination. V is TRBV4-1 and J is TRBJ1-1; 7 nucleotides agree with TRBD1. This clonotype originated in a human donor who had recovered from COVID-19. The CDR3 DNA reads as TGCGCCAGCAGCCGCCCCAGGGAGGGGGCGCGGGGAGCTTTCTTT. Its translation is CASSRPREGARGAFF.